A single sample gave rise to the 26 T cell receptor beta chains below, sequenced in a study of T-cell memory formation after mild COVID-19. One entry per CDR3 protein, called by TCRdb with MiXCR from the 5' RACE reads. The data hold over 150,000 distinct CDR3 sequences, with less than 20% observed a single time. The source material was PBMCs or a T cell subset sorted from them (not recorded which). Receptors originate from a man aged 18 to 30 who had mild COVID-19 (a few samples of this study predate the infection). Cell type and time point are not known.

This chain joins TRBV30 and TRBJ2-7, with 8 positions matching TRBD1. The V gene end was trimmed by 5 bases and the J gene end by 6 bases; junction bases not matched to a gene: 9. This CDR3 is built from 13 residues. In germline, CDR1 is GTSNPN, CDR2 SVGIG (reference sequence). The CDR3 nucleotides read TGTGCCTGGCAGAAGCAGGGGGCCTCCGAGCAGTACTTC. Translating it yields CAWQKQGASEQYF.

The V call is TRBV28, the J call TRBJ2-7; perhaps TRBD1 as D (6 bases). This CDR3 has 15 amino acids. Trimming removed 3 bases from V and 4 bases from J, with 16 bases in between. Germline V CDR1 and CDR2: MDHEN, SYDVKM. The CDR3 coding sequence is TGTGCCAGCAGTTTCTCCGGGCCAGGGGATTACGAGCAGTACGTC. Its translation is CASSFSGPGDYEQYV.

The chain uses TRBV12-3 or TRBV12-4 and TRBJ1-1; TRBD1 agrees at 8 bases. This CDR3 region has 17 residues. V shed 6 bases, J shed 5 bases, and the junction held 17 bases outside the gene matches. Here the CDR3 DNA reads TGTGCCAGCAGCTCCGTTTCGAGGACAGGGCGTAGGACTGAAGCTTTCTTT. Translation: CASSSVSRTGRRTEAFF.

This clonotype was seen a few times. The rearrangement joins TRBV7-2 to TRBJ1-5; D might be TRBD1 (5 bases). Germline loops: CDR1 SGHTA, CDR2 FQGNSA. Trimming took 4 bases from V and 10 from J, leaving 11 bases between them. The CDR3 length is 12 residues. CDR3 nucleotide sequence: TGTGCCAGCAGCTCGCAGGGTAGTCCCCAGCATTTT. It specifies CASSSQGSPQHF.

There are many counts of this clonotype. This chain connects TRBV5-1 to TRBJ2-3, with D unclear. The germline V and J ends were trimmed by 0 bases and 10 bases, with 6 bases remaining between them. The CDR3 runs 11 residues. Germline-derived CDR1 and CDR2 are SGHRS and YFSETQ. CDR3 bases: TGCGCCAGCAGCTTGGAAGGAGCGCAGTATTTT. Its protein product is CASSLEGAQYF.

The chain combines TRBV6-6 with TRBJ2-3, with 7 bases that match TRBD1. V was clipped by 2 bases and J by 1 base; unmatched bases: 3. The germline gives CDR1 MNHNY, CDR2 SVGAGI (reference sequence). The CDR3 covers 15 residues. Here the CDR3 DNA reads TGTGCCAGCAGTTACAGGGGGCTTGGCACAGATACGCAGTATTTT. Its translation: CASSYRGLGTDTQYF.

The chain links TRBV7-9 to TRBJ1-6; a possible D gene is TRBD1 (6 bases). The V and J ends lost 5 bases and 5 bases respectively, with 10 bases between them. The CDR3 is 14 residues long. CDR1 and CDR2 (germline): SEHNR, FQNEAQ (reference sequence). DNA of the CDR3: TGTGCCAGCAGCGGGACAACCGATAATTCACCCCTCCACTTT. Its translation: CASSGTTDNSPLHF.

V usage is TRBV21-1 and J usage is TRBJ2-6. TRBV21-1 represents a pseudogene. The CDR3 spans 15 residues. The CDR3 DNA follows: TGTGCCAGCAGCACTACTCCTTCTGGGGCCAACGTCCTGACTTTC. This translates into CASSTTPSGANVLTF.

The table lists this clonotype with a few counts. J is TRBJ2-3 and V is TRBV5-1; TRBD2 might be the D (5 bases). Germline V gives CDR1 SGHRS, CDR2 YFSETQ. CDR3 size: 13 residues. The V gene lost 7 bases and the J gene lost 1 base, with 10 bases spanning the gap. CDR3 bases: TGCGCCAGCTATCGGGGTCGCACAGATACGCAGTATTTT. It yields the protein CASYRGRTDTQYF.

This chain joins TRBV6-2 or TRBV6-3 and TRBJ2-3; TRBD2 might be the D (5 bases). V lost 5 bases and J 9 bases, leaving 12 bases between the germline ends. The germline CDR1 and CDR2 sequences are MNHEY and SVGEGT. This CDR3 is 12 amino acids long. The CDR3 sequence: CASSNPRATQYF. For the CDR3, the DNA is TGTGCCAGCAGTAATCCGAGGGCAACGCAGTATTTT.

This sequence joins TRBV19 and TRBJ2-2; TRBD2 matches at 7 bases. Germline V CDR1 and CDR2: LNHDA, SQIVND (reference sequence). The CDR3 sequence is 18 residues long. V shed 3 bases and J 3 bases; nucleotides not matched to a gene: 13. Here the CDR3 reads CASSIKKGLAEDTGELFF. In nucleotides, the CDR3 is TGTGCCAGTAGTATTAAGAAAGGCCTAGCGGAAGACACCGGGGAGCTGTTTTTT. Complete variable domain (other parts from reference TRBV19 and TRBJ2-2): DGGITQSPKYLFRKEGQNVTLSCEQNLNHDAMYWYRQDPGQGLRLIYYSQIVNDFQKGDIAEGYSVSREKKESFPLTVTSAQKNPTAFYLCASSIKKGLAEDTGELFFGEGSRLTVL.

The chain combines TRBV7-2 with TRBJ2-3; 10 positions match TRBD2. V lost 1 base and J lost 1; bases outside the gene matches: 2. CDR1 is SGHTA and CDR2 is FQGNSA in the germline V gene. The CDR3 is 16 residues long. CDR3 in amino acids: CASSLGGTSGTDTQYF. In nucleotides, the CDR3 is TGTGCCAGCAGCTTAGGGGGGACTAGCGGCACAGATACGCAGTATTTT.

The chain combines TRBV20-1 with TRBJ2-7; D is perhaps TRBD1 (5 bases). The CDR3 has 14 amino acids. CDR1 is DFQATT, CDR2 SNEGSKA, per germline (reference sequence). V was trimmed by 5 bases and J by 4 bases, leaving 18 bases between them. The CDR3 DNA is TGCAGTGCTGTCCCCCCCGGCAGGGATTACGAGCAGTACTTC. It encodes CSAVPPGRDYEQYF.

The V call is TRBV24-1, the J call TRBJ2-1, with 7 bases matching TRBD2. The V gene end was trimmed by 4 bases and the J gene end by 15 bases; junction bases not matched to a gene: 14. The germline V gene has CDR1 KGHDR and CDR2 SFDVKD. The CDR3 contains 14 residues. The CDR3 DNA follows: TGTGCCACCAGTGAGGAATGGGAGGGGCGCCCAGCGTTCTTC. This codes for CATSEEWEGRPAFF.

This clonotype has just a few counts. The V gene is TRBV5-1, the J gene TRBJ2-5; tentative D call: TRBD2 (5 bases). CDR3 length: 13 residues. The germline V gene has CDR1 SGHRS and CDR2 YFSETQ. The V end was cut by 4 bases, the J end by 3 bases, with 10 bases between. The CDR3 region has the DNA TGCGCCAGCAGCGCGGGCCAAGAAGAGACCCAGTACTTC. Its translation: CASSAGQEETQYF.

The V gene is TRBV13, the J gene TRBJ2-7, with a weak D call TRBD2 (5 bases). CDR1 and CDR2 from the germline V gene are PRHDT and FYEKMQ (reference sequence). The CDR3 spans 17 residues. The V and J ends lost 3 bases and 7 bases respectively, with 25 bases between them. CDR3 region: CASSLTLGNSPSSEQYF. The CDR3 nucleotides are TGTGCCAGCAGCTTGACCCTCGGGAACTCCCCATCGAGTGAGCAGTACTTC.

The rearrangement links TRBV4-3 to TRBJ2-7; 7 positions agree with TRBD1. Germline values: CDR1 LGHNA, CDR2 YSLEER. The CDR3 extends over 14 amino acids. Trimming cost V 1 base and J 3 bases; bases outside gene matches: 3. CDR3 region: CASSQVYRGYEQYF. As DNA, the CDR3 is TGCGCCAGCAGCCAAGTCTACAGGGGCTACGAGCAGTACTTC.

This clonotype was picked up many times. The chain joins TRBV11-2 to TRBJ2-3; D gene uncertain. Germline loops: CDR1 SGHAT, CDR2 FQNNGV. With 1 base removed from V and 6 bases from J, the gap between germline ends came to 8 bases. This CDR3 comprises 13 residues. CDR3: CASSLGLADTQYF. CDR3 nucleotide sequence: TGTGCCAGCAGCTTAGGACTTGCGGATACGCAGTATTTT.

This clonotype came up a few times. This sequence joins TRBV7-9 and TRBJ1-3, with 7 bases matching TRBD1. The CDR3 covers 14 residues. J lost 2 bases, V lost 5 bases, and 3 bases had no gene match. CDR1 is SEHNR, CDR2 FQNEAQ, per germline (reference sequence). CDR3 nucleotides: TGTGCCAGCAGCGCGACAGGGACTGGAAACACCATATATTTT. It specifies CASSATGTGNTIYF. Using reference TRBV7-9 and TRBJ1-3 for the parts outside the CDR3, the full variable domain is DTGVSQNPRHKITKRGQNVTFRCDPISEHNRLYWYRQTLGQGPEFLTYFQNEAQLEKSRLLSDRFSAERPKGSFSTLEIQRTEQGDSAMYLCASSATGTGNTIYFGEGSWLTVV.

The chain couples TRBV12-3 or TRBV12-4 to TRBJ1-1; 7 positions match TRBD1. This CDR3 has 18 amino acids. Trimming removed 8 bases from V and 3 bases from J; junction bases left unmatched: 21. DNA for the CDR3: TGTGCCAGCCAATTCAGGAGACAGGGACCTTCGGTGGACACTGAAGCTTTCTTT. Protein product: CASQFRRQGPSVDTEAFF.

With regard to this clonotype: The CDR3 does not close with the conserved phenylalanine or tryptophan, likely indicating a read error. The chain carries TRBV3-1 and TRBJ2-1, with TRBD2 as a possible D gene (7 bases). There are 14 residues in the CDR3. V shed 3 bases and J shed 7 bases, with 13 bases lying between them. Germline V gives CDR1 LGHDT, CDR2 YNNKEL (reference sequence). The CDR3 protein is CASSQRGPGNEQFL. CDR3 DNA: TGTGCCAGCAGCCAGCGGGGGCCCGGGAATGAGCAGTTCCTC.

This clonotype was counted between two and nine times. This chain joins TRBV20-1 and TRBJ1-6; possibly TRBD1 for D (5 bases). The CDR3 consists of 14 residues. The germline gives CDR1 DFQATT, CDR2 SNEGSKA (reference sequence). V lost 1 base, J lost 9 bases, and 13 bases lay in between. In DNA, the CDR3 is TGCAGTGCTAGAGGTTTGGGGCAAGGTTCACCCCTCCACTTT. It specifies CSARGLGQGSPLHF.

This clonotype was found a few times. The V call is TRBV10-3, the J call TRBJ2-3, with TRBD2 identical over 9 bases. The CDR3 contains 18 residues. Trimming cost V 3 bases and J 5 bases; bases outside gene matches: 15. CDR1 ENHRY and CDR2 SYGVKD come from the germline V gene. The CDR3 loop is CAISDSHGGSGGKDTQYF. The CDR3 bases are TGTGCCATCAGTGACTCCCACGGCGGTAGCGGGGGAAAAGATACGCAGTATTTT.

This clonotype turned up a few times. One end of the junction fails to match germline, which may point to a read error. The rearrangement uses TRBV7-7 and TRBJ2-3; D is perhaps TRBD2 (7 bases). Per the germline V gene, CDR1 is SSHAT and CDR2 is FNYEAQ (reference sequence). The CDR3 is made up of 15 amino acids. The chain's CDR3 is CASSVLGGPEDTQYF. DNA of the CDR3: TGTGCTAGCAGCGTGCTGGGGGGGCCAGAAGATACGCAGTATTTT.

The V call is TRBV2, the J call TRBJ1-3; TRBD1 might be the D (6 bases). Germline CDR1 is SNHLY and CDR2 is FYNNEI. There are 15 residues in the CDR3. Trimming removed 5 bases at V and 3 bases at J, with 14 bases between. The CDR3 nucleotides are TGTGCCAGCAGTTCGGGACAACGCAATGGAAACACCATATATTTT. This gives the protein CASSSGQRNGNTIYF.

Only a few counts were recorded for this clonotype. The chain joins TRBV29-1 to TRBJ2-1; possibly TRBD1 or TRBD2 for D (7 bases each). This CDR3 is 16 amino acids long. Germline V gives CDR1 SQVTM, CDR2 ANQGSEA. V dropped 4 bases and J dropped 5 bases, with 21 bases sitting between them. CDR3 protein: CSVAGGGDRADNEQFF. CDR3 coding DNA: TGCAGCGTTGCGGGGGGCGGCGACAGGGCAGACAATGAGCAGTTCTTC.